The 6 T cell receptor beta chains listed next were all sequenced from one sample in a study of response to subunit inactivated influenza vaccine. TCRdb independently ran MiXCR on the RT-PCR reads; one entry per CDR3 protein. The table lists about 480,000 distinct CDR3 sequences, over 10% of them singletons, with over 10% in the top ten. The source was PBMCs from blood, collected roughly 47 days after vaccination. The receptors come from a man between 50 and 59 years old who received an inactivated influenza vaccine.

In this sample, this clonotype turned up a few times. The V and J genes are TRBV24-1 and TRBJ2-7; tentatively, D is TRBD1 (6 bases). CDR1 is KGHDR, CDR2 SFDVKD, per germline. The CDR3 covers 15 residues. V dropped 4 bases and J dropped 2 bases, with 14 bases sitting between them. DNA for the CDR3: TGTGCCACCAGTGACCCGCGACAGGATACCTACGAGCAGTACTTC. Amino acid sequence: CATSDPRQDTYEQYF.

Ten or more counts support this clonotype. The rearrangement links TRBV20-1 to TRBJ1-5; 9 bases align to TRBD1. This CDR3 is 21 amino acids long. Germline-derived CDR1 and CDR2 are DFQATT and SNEGSKA (reference sequence). V lost 2 bases, J lost 0 bases, and 20 bases stayed unmatched. The DNA for the CDR3 is TGCAGTGCTAGAATCGGACAGGGGTCATGGTTACGCAGAAATAGCAATCAGCCCCAGCATTTT. It encodes CSARIGQGSWLRRNSNQPQHF.

This clonotype turned up a few times. The chain is built from TRBV2 and TRBJ2-2; 10 positions match TRBD1. The CDR3 extends over 16 amino acids. The ends lost 2 bases at V and 7 bases at J; junction bases unmatched: 7. The germline V gene encodes CDR1 SNHLY and CDR2 FYNNEI. The CDR3, as DNA: TGTGCCAGCAGTGAATCGGGACAGGGGCTTGGCGGGGAGCTGTTTTTT. Protein sequence: CASSESGQGLGGELFF. Full variable domain (missing parts from reference TRBV2 and TRBJ2-2): EPEVTQTPSHQVTQMGQEVILRCVPISNHLYFYWYRQILGQKVEFLVSFYNNEISEKSEIFDDQFSVERPDGSNFTLKIRSTKLEDSAMYFCASSESGQGLGGELFFGEGSRLTVL.

This clonotype occurred many times. V usage is TRBV20-1 and J usage is TRBJ2-5, with unresolved D. Trimming shortened V by 1 base and J by 3 bases, and 6 bases separated the two germline ends. From germline, CDR1 is DFQATT and CDR2 SNEGSKA (reference sequence). The CDR3 contains 12 residues. The CDR3 bases are TGCAGTGCTAGAGTCTACAAAGAGACCCAGTACTTC. Encoded protein: CSARVYKETQYF.

In this sample, this clonotype turned up many times. The J gene is TRBJ1-5, the V gene TRBV12-3 or TRBV12-4, with a weak D call TRBD1 (5 bases). V was trimmed by 5 bases and J by 1 base, leaving 15 bases between them. The CDR3 extends over 16 amino acids. The CDR3 bases are TGTGCCAGCAGTCCCTGGGACCTGGGGAGCAATCAGCCCCAGCATTTT. It yields the protein CASSPWDLGSNQPQHF.

This clonotype was counted many times. The chain is built from TRBV7-2 and TRBJ1-5; D unclear. The CDR3 totals 15 residues. Looked up from germline, CDR1 is SGHTA and CDR2 is FQGNSA. Trimming shortened V by 5 bases and J by 5 bases, and 16 bases separated the two germline ends. CDR3 protein: CASSPRAQVDQPQHF. CDR3 DNA sequence: TGTGCCAGCAGCCCCCGGGCCCAAGTCGATCAGCCCCAGCATTTT.